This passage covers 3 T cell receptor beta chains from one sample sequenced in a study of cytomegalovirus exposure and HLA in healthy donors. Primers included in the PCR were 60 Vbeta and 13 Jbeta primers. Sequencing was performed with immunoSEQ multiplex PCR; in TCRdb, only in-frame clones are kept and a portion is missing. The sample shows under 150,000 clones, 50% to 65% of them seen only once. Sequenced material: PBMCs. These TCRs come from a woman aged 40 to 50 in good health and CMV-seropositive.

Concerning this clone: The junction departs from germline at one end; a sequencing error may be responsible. Here the CDR3 DNA reads TGTGCCACCAGCCCAGGACAGGGAGGCTACGAGCAGCACTTC. As protein: CATSPGQGGYEQHF. The rearrangement links TRBV15 to TRBJ2-7; 8 nucleotides match TRBD1. The CDR3 extends over 14 amino acids. Germline V lookup: CDR1 LNHNV, CDR2 YYDKDF (reference sequence).

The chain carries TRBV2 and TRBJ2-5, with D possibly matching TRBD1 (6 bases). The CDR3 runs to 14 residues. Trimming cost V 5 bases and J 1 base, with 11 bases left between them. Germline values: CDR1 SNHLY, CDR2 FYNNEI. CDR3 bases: TGTGCCAGCAGTCGCCGGACAGCCCAAGAGACCCAGTACTTC. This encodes CASSRRTAQETQYF.

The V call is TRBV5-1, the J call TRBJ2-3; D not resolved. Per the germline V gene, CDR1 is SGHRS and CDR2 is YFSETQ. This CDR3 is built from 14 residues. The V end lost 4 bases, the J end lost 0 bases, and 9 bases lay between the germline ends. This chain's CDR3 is CASSPTISTDTQYF. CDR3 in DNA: TGCGCCAGCAGCCCCACTATTAGCACAGATACGCAGTATTTT.